The T cell receptor beta chain described here comes from a study of blood T cell repertoires in COVID-19. Study overall: From T cells, B-cell-depleted T cells, or PBMCs came the material, which was cDNA or gDNA.

The germline gives CDR1 MNHNS, CDR2 SASEGT. With 1 base removed from V and 2 bases from J, the gap between germline ends came to 8 bases. This CDR3 comprises 14 residues. Original data processing: Estimation of nucleated cell counts was performed using reference gene primer amplification. The method was immunoSEQ multiplex PCR; TCRdb's version includes in-frame clones alone and lacks a portion of them. Clonal size and the V and J genes are those of that table, whereas D and trimming came from the DNA. The sample holds about 130,000 clones; over 70% are singletons and the top ten take about a fifth. The TCR comes from an elderly man with acute or convalescent COVID-19. This chain links TRBV6-1 with TRBJ1-2; a weak D match, TRBD1 (6 bases). The specimen sequenced was peripheral blood. As DNA, the CDR3 is TGTGCCAGCAGTGAAGGAACAGGGAACTATGGCTACACCTTC. Residues: CASSEGTGNYGYTF.